One sample yielded the 30 T cell receptor beta chains listed below, sequenced in a study of Graves' ophthalmopathy and Graves' hyperthyroidism. RNA transcripts were the source from which TCR beta CDR3 regions were amplified. Second-round multiplex PCR followed a first-round RT-PCR using HTBI primers. From the multiplex PCR reads, TCRdb called clonotypes with MiXCR, one entry per CDR3 protein. In the table there are roughly 410,000 distinct CDR3 sequences, 15% to 19% of which are singletons. The sample was peripheral blood. These receptors all stem from a woman between 18 and 29 years old with stable Graves' hyperthyroidism.

The table lists this clonotype with many counts. The CDR3 DNA is TGTGCCAGCAGCTTCGGGACAGGGGGCCGGGAGACCCAGTACTTC. This encodes CASSFGTGGRETQYF. V is TRBV11-2 and J is TRBJ2-5, with 12 bases identical to TRBD1. The CDR3 contains 15 residues. The J segment lost 5 bases and the V segment lost 3 bases, leaving 4 bases of the junction unmatched. Germline CDR1 and CDR2: SGHAT and FQNNGV.

This clonotype was found many times. V gene TRBV11-2 combines with J gene TRBJ1-1, with D possibly being TRBD1 (5 bases). Trimming cost V 1 base and J 0 bases, with 12 bases left between them. There are 16 residues in the CDR3. From germline, CDR1 is SGHAT and CDR2 FQNNGV. The CDR3 reads CASSLGGGGMNTEAFF. The CDR3 DNA reads as TGTGCCAGCAGCTTAGGGGGCGGAGGGATGAACACTGAAGCTTTCTTT.

There are many counts of this clonotype. The chain joins TRBV10-1 to TRBJ1-2; 7 positions agree with TRBD1. V trimming: 5 bases; J trimming: 4 bases; junction bases outside the gene matches: 4. CDR1 and CDR2 from the germline V gene are WNHNN and SYGVQD (reference sequence). There are 13 residues in the CDR3. CDR3 nucleotide sequence: TGCGCCAGCAGTTTTGACAGGGTCTATGGCTACACCTTC. Translating gives CASSFDRVYGYTF.

This clonotype was observed many times. The rearrangement links TRBV11-2 to TRBJ1-6, with a tentative D call TRBD1 (6 bases). There are 14 residues in the CDR3. Germline V gives CDR1 SGHAT, CDR2 FQNNGV. The V end lost 0 bases, the J end lost 10 bases, and 10 bases lay between the germline ends. The CDR3, as DNA: TGTGCCAGCAGCTTAGAACAGGGATTCTCACCCCTCCACTTT. Its translation is CASSLEQGFSPLHF.

V is TRBV7-8 and J is TRBJ1-2; D remains unclear. Trimming took 0 bases from V and 7 from J, leaving 15 bases between them. Germline values: CDR1 SGHVS, CDR2 FQNEAQ. This CDR3 spans 15 amino acids. The CDR3 is CASSLAPETWLGYTF. In nucleotides, the CDR3 is TGTGCCAGCAGCTTAGCGCCGGAAACGTGGCTTGGCTACACCTTC.

This clonotype was detected ten times or more. The chain links TRBV9 to TRBJ1-2; TRBD1 aligns across 7 bases. CDR3 length equals 14 residues. The germline V gene encodes CDR1 SGDLS and CDR2 YYNGEE. V shed 0 bases and J 9 bases; nucleotides not matched to a gene: 8. The CDR3, as DNA: TGTGCCAGCAGCGTAGCAGGGGGTTCTGAGAGCTACACCTTC. Protein: CASSVAGGSESYTF.

Regarding this clonotype: A much bigger clone sits one base away, suggesting this may be a read error. This rearrangement joins TRBV18 to TRBJ1-2; unclear D gene. This CDR3 spans 13 amino acids. V was shortened by 6 bases and J by 3 bases, with 11 bases between the two germline ends. Germline CDR1 and CDR2: KGHSH and LQKENI. The CDR3 reads CASSVDTYYGYTF. The CDR3 nucleotides are TGTGCCAGCTCCGTCGACACCTACTATGGCTACACCTTC. The entire variable domain, with the rest obtained from reference TRBV18 and TRBJ1-2, is as follows: NAGVMQNPRHLVRRRGQEARLRCSPMKGHSHVYWYRQLPEEGLKFMVYLQKENIIDESGMPKERFSAEFPKEGPSILRIQQVVRGDSAAYFCASSVDTYYGYTFGSGTRLTVV.

This clonotype was counted ten times or more. This chain joins TRBV29-1 and TRBJ1-1, with unresolved D. This CDR3 spans 13 amino acids. The V and J ends lost 1 base and 2 bases respectively, with 8 bases between them. Per the germline V gene, CDR1 is SQVTM and CDR2 is ANQGSEA. The CDR3 reads CSVEVAENTEAFF. The CDR3 DNA reads as TGCAGCGTTGAAGTGGCAGAAAACACTGAAGCTTTCTTT.

At least ten counts were recorded for this clonotype. The rearrangement joins TRBV11-1 to TRBJ2-5; maybe TRBD2 (5 bases). The CDR3 has 15 amino acids. The germline V gene encodes CDR1 SGHAT and CDR2 FQDESV (reference sequence). With 5 bases removed from V and 2 bases from J, the gap between germline ends came to 15 bases. CDR3 region: CASSLSRPGQETQYF. The CDR3 region has the DNA TGTGCCAGCAGCCTCTCCCGACCGGGACAAGAGACCCAGTACTTC.

This clonotype was observed a single time. The chain carries TRBV6-5 and TRBJ2-7; tentative D call: TRBD1 (5 bases). This CDR3 spans 16 amino acids. The germline CDR1 and CDR2 sequences are MNHEY and SVGAGI. Trimming took 1 base from V and 0 from J, leaving 13 bases between them. The chain's CDR3 is CASSYFGRDSSYEQYF. DNA of the CDR3: TGTGCCAGCAGTTACTTCGGGCGTGACAGCTCCTACGAGCAGTACTTC.

The V and J genes are TRBV11-2 and TRBJ1-5; weak D call: TRBD1 (5 bases). The length of the CDR3 is 16 residues. V shed 1 base and J shed 5 bases, with 15 bases lying between them. Looked up from germline, CDR1 is SGHAT and CDR2 is FQNNGV. The CDR3 bases are TGTGCCAGCAGCTTAGTGGGGGGAATACCACATCAGCCCCAGCATTTT. Encoded protein: CASSLVGGIPHQPQHF.

This chain links TRBV3-1 with TRBJ1-5; D unresolved. CDR3 length: 15 residues. Germline V gene data show CDR1 as LGHDT and CDR2 as YNNKEL (reference sequence). V gave up 2 bases and J gave up 7 bases, with 15 bases separating them. CDR3 DNA sequence: TGTGCCAGCAGCCAAAAAGGAGTATTTGGGCAGCCCCAGCATTTT. Translating it yields CASSQKGVFGQPQHF.

This clonotype was counted at least ten times. This chain links TRBV11-2 with TRBJ2-1; 9 bases agree with TRBD2. CDR1 and CDR2 (germline): SGHAT, FQNNGV. V trimming: 5 bases; J trimming: 8 bases; junction bases outside the gene matches: 4. The CDR3 extends over 13 amino acids. CDR3 residues: CASSPGLADEQFF. The CDR3 nucleotides are TGTGCCAGCAGCCCGGGACTAGCAGATGAGCAGTTCTTC.

Remarks on this clonotype: A clone one base away is much larger, so this may be a read error. V and J are TRBV11-2 and TRBJ2-7; tentative D call: TRBD2 (6 bases). Trimming left V 4 bases short and J 7 bases short, with 14 bases between. The CDR3 loop spans 13 amino acids. The germline V gene encodes CDR1 SGHAT and CDR2 FQNNGV. CDR3 in amino acids: CASSWGVSREQYF. In DNA, the CDR3 is TGTGCCAGCAGCTGGGGGGTTAGCAGAGAGCAGTACTTC.

This clonotype was seen repeatedly, ten times or more. The rearrangement joins TRBV12-3 or TRBV12-4 to TRBJ1-2; unclear D gene. CDR3 size: 11 residues. Trimming removed 6 bases from V and 5 bases from J, with 7 bases in between. The CDR3 is CASSRMYGYTF. The CDR3 nucleotides are TGTGCCAGCAGCCGTATGTATGGCTACACCTTC.

This clonotype appeared many times. The rearrangement joins TRBV7-3 to TRBJ2-5; D is tentatively TRBD1 or TRBD2 (5 bases each). The CDR3 has 16 amino acids. The germline gives CDR1 SGHTA, CDR2 FQGTGA. The germline V and J ends were trimmed by 2 bases and 1 base, with 14 bases remaining between them. As DNA, the CDR3 is TGTGCCAGCAGCTTACGGCCGGGGCGGAGCCAAGAGACCCAGTACTTC. It encodes CASSLRPGRSQETQYF.

This clonotype was seen more than once but under ten times. A much larger clone is a single base away; this may be a read error. The chain couples TRBV6-1 to TRBJ2-7; no reliable D call. V lost 9 bases, J lost 2 bases, and 5 bases lay in between. Germline lookup yields CDR1 MNHNS and CDR2 SASEGT. This CDR3 is built from 10 residues. In DNA, the CDR3 is TGTGCCAGTCCCACCTACGAGCAGTACTTC. This sequence encodes CASPTYEQYF.

This clonotype came up many times. The chain uses TRBV2 and TRBJ2-5; D perhaps matches TRBD2 (6 bases). The CDR3 has 16 residues. The V end lost 2 bases, the J end lost 2 bases, and 15 bases lay between the germline ends. Per the germline V gene, CDR1 is SNHLY and CDR2 is FYNNEI. CDR3 sequence reads: CASSEWGAGIQETQYF. The CDR3 DNA is TGTGCCAGCAGTGAATGGGGCGCGGGGATTCAAGAGACCCAGTACTTC.

This clonotype was seen many times. V gene TRBV25-1 combines with J gene TRBJ2-5, with D possibly TRBD1 on 5 matching bases. Germline V gives CDR1 MGHDK, CDR2 SYGVNS. The V end lost 3 bases, the J end lost 2 bases, and 10 bases lay between the germline ends. This CDR3 is 14 amino acids long. CDR3 DNA: TGTGCCAGCAGTGACCCCCGACAGCAAGAGACCCAGTACTTC. It specifies CASSDPRQQETQYF.

This rearrangement joins TRBV5-6 to TRBJ2-2; no definite D call. V lost 6 bases and J 4 bases, leaving 19 bases between the germline ends. Per the germline V gene, CDR1 is SGHDT and CDR2 is YYEEEE. This CDR3 contains 16 residues. The CDR3 nucleotides are TGTGCCAGCACCACAAGCCCTACTGGAAGCACCGGGGAGCTGTTTTTT. The encoded protein is CASTTSPTGSTGELFF.

This clonotype was counted ten times or more. J is TRBJ2-7 and V is TRBV6-5, with no clear D. The CDR3 loop spans 15 amino acids. V dropped 3 bases and J dropped 2 bases, with 14 bases sitting between them. CDR1 is MNHEY and CDR2 is SVGAGI in the germline V gene. The CDR3 protein is CASSYRSDPTYEQYF. CDR3 nucleotides: TGTGCCAGCAGTTATCGGTCGGACCCTACCTACGAGCAGTACTTC.

A remark on this clonotype: Just one base apart from a much larger clone, this may be a read error. The chain links TRBV7-2 to TRBJ2-7; 8 bases are shared with TRBD1. The germline gives CDR1 SGHTA, CDR2 FQGNSA. The J segment lost 7 bases and the V segment lost 5 bases, leaving 7 bases of the junction unmatched. The CDR3 contains 13 residues. In DNA form, the CDR3 reads TGTGCCAGCAGCCCTCAGGGGGCAGATGAGCAGTACTTC. Translating it yields CASSPQGADEQYF.

CDR3 nucleotides: TGTGCCAGCAGTCGGACAGGGTTAAACTACGAGCAGTACTTC. This codes for CASSRTGLNYEQYF. The gene calls are TRBV6-2 or TRBV6-3 and TRBJ2-7; TRBD1 matches 8 bases. Germline V gives CDR1 MNHEY, CDR2 SVGEGT. The J segment lost 3 bases and the V segment lost 5 bases, leaving 6 bases of the junction unmatched. This CDR3 contains 14 residues.

In this sample, this clonotype turned up many times. The rearrangement links TRBV10-3 to TRBJ2-2; 7 bases agree with TRBD1. Germline CDR1 reads ENHRY; CDR2 reads SYGVKD. The CDR3 has 15 residues. Trimming took 7 bases from V and 8 from J; bases not matched to a gene: 13. CDR3: CAIKSSGTERGELFF. CDR3 sequence (DNA): TGTGCCATCAAGAGTTCCGGGACAGAGCGTGGGGAGCTGTTTTTT.

The chain recombines TRBV9 with TRBJ1-1; D is perhaps TRBD1 (5 bases). V dropped 0 bases and J dropped 4 bases, with 10 bases sitting between them. The germline gives CDR1 SGDLS, CDR2 YYNGEE. The CDR3 runs to 14 residues. The CDR3 reads CASSVVGRATEAFF. The CDR3 DNA is TGTGCCAGCAGCGTAGTAGGCAGGGCCACTGAAGCTTTCTTT.

The CDR3: CASSYGRELYEQYF. CDR3 coding DNA: TGTGCCAGCAGTTACGGGCGGGAGTTATACGAGCAGTACTTC. The V gene is TRBV6-5, the J gene TRBJ2-7; 7 positions match TRBD2. J lost 4 bases, V lost 2 bases, and 5 bases had no gene match. Germline V gives CDR1 MNHEY, CDR2 SVGAGI. The CDR3 is 14 amino acids.

This clonotype was seen at least ten times. The chain combines TRBV13 with TRBJ1-2; D might be TRBD1 (6 bases). There are 12 residues in the CDR3. The germline V and J ends were trimmed by 4 bases and 6 bases, with 9 bases remaining between them. Germline lookup yields CDR1 PRHDT and CDR2 FYEKMQ (reference sequence). The CDR3 DNA reads as TGTGCCAGCAGCTCTCACAGGGATGGCTACACCTTC. Translation: CASSSHRDGYTF.

A note on this clonotype: At one end, the junction sequence differs from germline, possibly due to a read error. V and J are TRBV7-7 and TRBJ2-5; no clear D gene. Germline loops: CDR1 SSHAT, CDR2 FNYEAQ (reference sequence). This CDR3 contains 14 residues. Here the CDR3 reads CASSLDGRQETQYF. The CDR3 nucleotides read TGTGCTAGCAGCTTAGATGGCAGACAAGAGACCCAGTACTTC.

The chain joins TRBV20-1 to TRBJ2-7; D unresolved. Trimming stripped 1 base from V and 2 bases from J, with 3 bases between. Per germline, CDR1 DFQATT and CDR2 SNEGSKA (reference sequence). The CDR3 has 11 residues. DNA of the CDR3: TGCAGTGCTAGAGCCGCCTACGAGCAGTACTTC. This translates into CSARAAYEQYF.

The genes are TRBV12-3 or TRBV12-4 and TRBJ1-1; D ambiguous. V was shortened by 6 bases and J by 11 bases, with 16 bases between the two germline ends. This CDR3 has 12 residues. CDR3 loop: CASSRDLGSAFF. CDR3 coding DNA: TGTGCCAGCAGCCGAGACCTAGGGAGCGCTTTCTTT.